Below, 19 T cell receptor beta chains from the same sample are listed, as sequenced in a study of blood T cell repertoires in COVID-19. Assay: immunoSEQ multiplex PCR; the TCRdb copy retains only in-frame clones and omits some. The sample lists roughly 70,000 clones; about 82% were seen once. The sample was peripheral blood. The source of these receptors is a woman aged 80 or older with active or convalescent COVID-19.

The CDR3 reads CATSRDMGTLEQFF. CDR3 DNA sequence: TGTGCCACCAGCAGAGATATGGGCACTCTTGAGCAGTTCTTC. The chain carries TRBV15 and TRBJ2-1; D unclear. From germline, CDR1 is LNHNV and CDR2 YYDKDF (reference sequence). The CDR3 runs 14 residues. Trimming took 0 bases from V and 9 from J, leaving 12 bases between them.

The rearrangement joins TRBV5-1 to TRBJ1-1; D may be TRBD1 (5 bases). Trimming shortened V by 1 base and J by 1 base, and 11 bases separated the two germline ends. Germline CDR1 reads SGHRS; CDR2 reads YFSETQ. This CDR3 comprises 15 residues. The CDR3 sequence is CASSLTLGANTEAFF. CDR3 nucleotide sequence: TGCGCCAGCAGCTTGACCCTAGGGGCGAACACTGAAGCTTTCTTT.

The chain couples TRBV9 to TRBJ2-2, with 15 bases identical to TRBD2. The germline V gene encodes CDR1 SGDLS and CDR2 YYNGEE. J lost 6 bases, V lost 3 bases, and 12 bases had no gene match. CDR3 size: 19 residues. DNA for the CDR3: TGTGCCAGCAGCGCAATGGGACTAGCGGGAGGCCCGGGATCCGGGGAGCTGTTTTTT. It codes for CASSAMGLAGGPGSGELFF. Drawing the rest from reference TRBV9 and TRBJ2-2, the complete variable domain is DSGVTQTPKHLITATGQRVTLRCSPRSGDLSVYWYQQSLDQGLQFLIQYYNGEERAKGNILERFSAQQFPDLHSELNLSSLELGDSALYFCASSAMGLAGGPGSGELFFGEGSRLTVL.

The genes are TRBV6-5 and TRBJ1-3; a possible D gene is TRBD1 (5 bases). V lost 2 bases, J lost 0 bases, and 5 bases lay in between. The CDR3 spans 14 residues. Germline V gives CDR1 MNHEY, CDR2 SVGAGI. The CDR3 sequence is CASSYRGSGNTIYF. In DNA form, the CDR3 reads TGTGCCAGCAGTTACAGGGGCTCTGGAAACACCATATATTTT.

The chain has TRBV21-1 and TRBJ2-5; TRBD2 reflects the table's D call only, with no check against the DNA. TRBV21-1 is flagged as a pseudogene. This CDR3 contains 19 residues. Here the CDR3 reads CASSTPVTSGARDRETQYF. Written as DNA, the CDR3 is TGTGCCAGCAGCACCCCAGTGACTAGCGGGGCTCGTGATAGAGAGACCCAGTACTTC.

The CDR3 sequence: CASSYKPGGTYGYTF. The CDR3 DNA reads TGTGCCAGCAGTTATAAGCCAGGGGGAACCTATGGCTACACCTTC. This sequence joins TRBV6-5 and TRBJ1-2; 7 bases align to TRBD1. With 3 bases clipped from V and 4 bases from J, the junction kept 8 bases outside the gene matches. The germline CDR1 and CDR2 sequences are MNHEY and SVGAGI. The CDR3 is made up of 15 amino acids.

This clone has a handful of counts. The rearrangement uses TRBV10-3 and TRBJ1-1; 12 bases agree with TRBD1. The CDR3 is made up of 18 amino acids. Germline V CDR1 and CDR2: ENHRY, SYGVKD. The V segment lost 5 bases and the J segment 2 bases; nucleotides outside the gene matches: 12. CDR3 sequence (DNA): TGTGCCATCAGTTTCACCGGGACAGGGGGCCTGACAAACACTGAAGCTTTCTTT. It codes for CAISFTGTGGLTNTEAFF.

This sequence joins TRBV6-2 or TRBV6-3 and TRBJ1-4, with TRBD1 as a possible D gene (6 bases). CDR1 MNHEY and CDR2 SVGEGT come from the germline V gene. CDR3 length equals 15 residues. V was cut by 4 bases and J by 3 bases, with 12 bases left in between. For the CDR3, the DNA is TGTGCCAGCAGTTTCGGACAGACTGCTAATGAAAAACTGTTTTTT. Protein: CASSFGQTANEKLFF.

In regard to this clone: This sample includes further DNA sequences coding for the same CDR3. This sequence joins TRBV5-4 and TRBJ2-4, with TRBD2 matching 7 bases. The CDR3 has 14 residues. Germline V gene data show CDR1 as SGHNT and CDR2 as YYREEE (reference sequence). The ends lost 4 bases at V and 4 bases at J; junction bases unmatched: 5. The CDR3, as DNA: TGTGCCAGCAGCCGAAGCGGGACTAAAAACATTCAGTACTTC. Translation gives CASSRSGTKNIQYF.

This chain joins TRBV5-1 and TRBJ2-1; maybe TRBD2 (5 bases). Germline loops: CDR1 SGHRS, CDR2 YFSETQ. The V end was cut by 0 bases, the J end by 9 bases, with 19 bases between. CDR3 length equals 16 residues. This chain's CDR3 is CASSLVGPPGTPEQFF. The CDR3 DNA reads as TGCGCCAGCAGCTTGGTTGGTCCGCCGGGAACCCCTGAGCAGTTCTTC.

J is TRBJ1-2 and V is TRBV11-3; D may be TRBD1 (5 bases). CDR1 is SGHNT, CDR2 YENEEA, per germline. The CDR3 has 16 residues. Deletions cut 0 bases from V and 2 bases from J, with 13 bases between. The CDR3 region has the DNA TGTGCCAGCAGCTTAGAGGGGCGAGGAGGGAACTATGGCTACACCTTC. As protein: CASSLEGRGGNYGYTF.

This clone is a singleton in its sample. V usage is TRBV18 and J usage is TRBJ1-1, with TRBD1 as a possible D gene (6 bases). The V gene's germline CDR1 is KGHSH and CDR2 LQKENI. The CDR3 runs to 14 residues. Trimming pared 5 bases from V and 1 base from J, leaving 11 bases between. The CDR3 nucleotides are TGTGCCAGCTCAAGTGGCAGGGGGAACACTGAAGCTTTCTTT. It specifies CASSSGRGNTEAFF.

The chain links TRBV7-2 to TRBJ1-6; 9 bases line up with TRBD1. CDR1 and CDR2 (germline): SGHTA, FQGNSA. V trimming: 0 bases; J trimming: 8 bases; junction bases outside the gene matches: 5. The CDR3 totals 16 residues. The CDR3 loop reads CASSLAGTGRDSPLHF. DNA of the CDR3: TGTGCCAGCAGCTTAGCGGGGACAGGGAGGGATTCACCCCTCCACTTT.

The chain is built from TRBV4-2 and TRBJ2-3; 11 nucleotides match TRBD1. The CDR3 runs 17 residues. Germline V lookup: CDR1 LGHNA, CDR2 YNFKEQ. Unmatched junction bases numbered 3, after V lost 0 bases and J lost 1 base. CDR3 protein: CASSQDPGQGGTDTQYF. DNA for the CDR3: TGTGCCAGCAGCCAAGATCCGGGACAGGGGGGCACAGATACGCAGTATTTT.

This clone was counted a single time. The chain uses TRBV27 and TRBJ2-7; 8 bases fit TRBD1. There are 16 residues in the CDR3. Germline lookup yields CDR1 MNHEY and CDR2 SMNVEV (reference sequence). Germline trimming cut 5 bases from V and 3 bases from J; bases unmatched to any gene: 12. For the CDR3, the DNA is TGTGCCAGCAGTCTTTTCGGGGACAGGACAAACTACGAGCAGTACTTC. Its translation is CASSLFGDRTNYEQYF.

The chain joins TRBV7-6 to TRBJ2-7; a weak D match, TRBD2 (6 bases). This CDR3 is 14 amino acids long. Germline V gene sequence: CDR1 SGHVS, CDR2 FNYEAQ. V dropped 0 bases and J dropped 9 bases, with 15 bases sitting between them. CDR3 loop: CASSLAEGAYVQYF. In DNA, the CDR3 is TGTGCCAGCAGCTTAGCGGAGGGAGCTTATGTGCAGTACTTC.

The chain has TRBV4-3 and TRBJ2-1, with TRBD2 matching over 10 bases. The CDR3 is made up of 17 amino acids. Germline CDR1 and CDR2: LGHNA and YSLEER. Unmatched junction bases numbered 5, after V lost 0 bases and J lost 3 bases. The CDR3 region is CASSQDRPSGSYNEQFF. CDR3 nucleotides: TGCGCCAGCAGCCAAGATCGGCCTAGCGGGAGCTACAATGAGCAGTTCTTC.

The J gene is TRBJ1-1, the V gene TRBV5-5, with TRBD1 identical over 9 bases. The V gene end was trimmed by 3 bases and the J gene end by 3 bases; junction bases not matched to a gene: 3. The CDR3 runs to 14 residues. The germline V gene has CDR1 SGHKS and CDR2 YYEKEE (reference sequence). CDR3 amino acids: CASSSDRGYTEAFF. CDR3 coding DNA: TGTGCCAGCAGCTCGGACAGGGGCTACACTGAAGCTTTCTTT.

This clone was found once. CDR3 sequence: CASSLPLDRANTEAFF. CDR3 sequence (DNA): TGCGCCAGCAGCTTGCCCTTAGACAGGGCCAACACTGAAGCTTTCTTT. The chain has TRBV5-1 and TRBJ1-1; TRBD1 agrees at 7 bases. CDR3 length: 16 residues. The germline V gene encodes CDR1 SGHRS and CDR2 YFSETQ. Trimming at V came to 1 base and at J to 2 bases, leaving 8 bases not matched to a gene.